This T cell receptor beta chain was observed in a study of blood T cell repertoires in COVID-19. Assay: immunoSEQ multiplex PCR; the TCRdb copy retains only in-frame clones and omits some. The data hold 150,000 or so clones, with around 90% observed a single time. Trimming took 3 bases from V and 0 from J; bases not matched to a gene: 4. The CDR3 length is 15 residues. Per the germline V gene, CDR1 is KGHSH and CDR2 is LQKENI. This clone was recorded only once. Material: peripheral blood. The source of this sequence is a woman aged 60-75 years with acute or convalescent COVID-19. The V call is TRBV18, the J call TRBJ2-5; 7 positions match TRBD2. The CDR3: CASSPEAGDQETQYF. The CDR3 DNA sequence: TGTGCCAGCTCACCTGAGGCGGGGGACCAAGAGACCCAGTACTTC.